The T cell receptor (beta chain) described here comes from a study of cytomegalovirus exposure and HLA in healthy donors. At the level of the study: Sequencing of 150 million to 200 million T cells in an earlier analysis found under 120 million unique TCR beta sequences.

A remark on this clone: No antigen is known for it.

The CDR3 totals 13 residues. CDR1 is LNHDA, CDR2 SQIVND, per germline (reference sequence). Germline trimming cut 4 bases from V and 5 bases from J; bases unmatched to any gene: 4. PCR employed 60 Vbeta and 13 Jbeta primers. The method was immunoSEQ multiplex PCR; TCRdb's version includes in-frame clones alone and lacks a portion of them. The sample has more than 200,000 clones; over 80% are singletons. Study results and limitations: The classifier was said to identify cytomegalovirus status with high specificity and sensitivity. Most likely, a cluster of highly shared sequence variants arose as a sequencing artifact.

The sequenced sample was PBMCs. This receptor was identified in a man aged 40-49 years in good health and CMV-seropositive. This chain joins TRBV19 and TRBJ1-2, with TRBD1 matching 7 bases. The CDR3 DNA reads TGTGCCAGTAGTAGGGACAGATATTATGGCTACACCTTC. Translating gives CASSRDRYYGYTF.